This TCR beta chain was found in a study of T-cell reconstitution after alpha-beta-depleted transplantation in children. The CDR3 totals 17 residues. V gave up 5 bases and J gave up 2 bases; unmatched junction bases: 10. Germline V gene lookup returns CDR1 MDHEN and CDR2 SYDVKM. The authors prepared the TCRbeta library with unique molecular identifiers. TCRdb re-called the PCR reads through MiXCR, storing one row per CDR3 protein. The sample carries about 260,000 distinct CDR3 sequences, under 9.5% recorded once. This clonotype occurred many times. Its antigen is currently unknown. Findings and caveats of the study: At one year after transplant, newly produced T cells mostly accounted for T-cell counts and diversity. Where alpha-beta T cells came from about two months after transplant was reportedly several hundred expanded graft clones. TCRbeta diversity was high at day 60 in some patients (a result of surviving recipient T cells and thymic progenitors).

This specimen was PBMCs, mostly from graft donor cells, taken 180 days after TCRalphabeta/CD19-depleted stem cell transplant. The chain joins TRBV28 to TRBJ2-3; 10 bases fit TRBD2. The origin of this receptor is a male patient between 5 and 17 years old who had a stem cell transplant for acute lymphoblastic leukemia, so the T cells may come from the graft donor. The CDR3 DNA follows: TGTGCCAGCAGTCCAAGGCAGCGGGAGGGCCTCACAGATACGCAGTATTTT. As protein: CASSPRQREGLTDTQYF.